The 23 T cell receptor beta chains below were found in one sample sequenced in a study of T cell repertoires in cytomegalovirus infection. No antigens are known for them. TCRdb redid the calling of the reads with MiXCR, one entry per CDR3 protein. Here the sample spans about 740,000 distinct CDR3 sequences, 30% to 40% being singletons. The sequencing here drew on cultured PBMCs, taken from culture after CMV antigen stimulation. The receptors were sampled from a human donor in good health (CMV status not recorded). Some clones in this sample may be carry-over from other donors' samples.

Many counts were recorded for this clonotype. The chain uses TRBV7-2 and TRBJ1-1; D not certain. The germline V gene has CDR1 SGHTA and CDR2 FQGNSA. This CDR3 is 13 amino acids long. Trimming removed 5 bases at V and 1 base at J, with 8 bases between. CDR3 amino acids: CASSPIRNTEAFF. The CDR3 nucleotides read TGTGCCAGCAGCCCCATAAGGAACACTGAAGCTTTCTTT.

The V call is TRBV11-3, the J call TRBJ2-1; 7 nucleotides align to TRBD2. Germline CDR1 is SGHNT and CDR2 is YENEEA. The J segment lost 8 bases and the V segment lost 3 bases, leaving 7 bases of the junction unmatched. The CDR3 consists of 14 residues. The DNA for the CDR3 is TGTGCCAGCAGCTTCGGCGGGAGTCGTGATGAGCAGTTCTTC. Its protein product is CASSFGGSRDEQFF.

The chain couples TRBV28 to TRBJ1-1, with D tentatively TRBD1 (6 bases). The germline V gene has CDR1 MDHEN and CDR2 SYDVKM. The CDR3 runs to 14 residues. Trimming took off 6 bases at V and 6 bases at J, with 17 bases between the two ends. This chain's CDR3 is CASSPGGWRAEAFF. In DNA, the CDR3 is TGTGCCAGCAGCCCGGGGGGCTGGCGCGCTGAAGCTTTCTTT.

This clonotype turned up a few times. The chain couples TRBV12-3 or TRBV12-4 to TRBJ1-6; perhaps TRBD1 as D (5 bases). V was shortened by 1 base and J by 13 bases, with 14 bases between the two germline ends. The CDR3 consists of 14 residues. This CDR3 is CASSLGQGLPPLHF. The DNA of the CDR3 is TGTGCCAGCAGTTTAGGGCAGGGCTTGCCGCCCCTCCACTTT.

The chain joins TRBV10-3 to TRBJ2-5, with 14 positions matching TRBD2. The V and J ends lost 2 bases and 2 bases, in that order; junction bases with no gene match: 4. Germline V gene data show CDR1 as ENHRY and CDR2 as SYGVKD. CDR3 size: 17 residues. DNA of the CDR3: TGTGCCATCAGTGAGCGACTAGCGGGGGGGGAACAAGAGACCCAGTACTTC. This translates into CAISERLAGGEQETQYF.

CDR3 residues: CASSQVYRYNQPQHF. CDR3 coding DNA: TGTGCCAGCAGCCAAGTGTACCGGTACAATCAGCCCCAGCATTTT. The chain recombines TRBV14 with TRBJ1-5; the D is unclear. Trimming shortened V by 1 base and J by 3 bases, and 10 bases separated the two germline ends. The germline gives CDR1 SGHDN, CDR2 FVKESK. This CDR3 spans 15 amino acids. The full variable domain, its missing parts supplied by reference TRBV14 and TRBJ1-5, is EAGVTQFPSHSVIEKGQTVTLRCDPISGHDNLYWYRRVMGKEIKFLLHFVKESKQDESGMPNNRFLAERTGGTYSTLKVQPAELEDSGVYFCASSQVYRYNQPQHFGDGTRLSIL.

This sequence joins TRBV5-1 and TRBJ1-3; unclear D gene. This CDR3 region has 13 residues. Germline lookup yields CDR1 SGHRS and CDR2 YFSETQ. The V end lost 7 bases, the J end lost 0 bases, and 8 bases lay between the germline ends. CDR3 sequence reads: CASQRASGNTIYF. The CDR3 bases are TGCGCCAGCCAGAGGGCCTCTGGAAACACCATATATTTT.

V is TRBV27 and J is TRBJ2-3; D is possibly TRBD1 (5 bases). The germline V and J ends were trimmed by 5 bases and 9 bases, with 18 bases remaining between them. CDR3 size: 14 residues. CDR1 and CDR2 from the germline V gene are MNHEY and SMNVEV (reference sequence). The DNA for the CDR3 is TGTGCCAGCAGTCCCCCTTCAGGGAAGGCAACGCAGTATTTT. Its translation is CASSPPSGKATQYF.

V is TRBV7-9 and J is TRBJ2-5; 7 bases align to TRBD2. Trimming at V came to 7 bases and at J to 4 bases, leaving 12 bases not matched to a gene. This CDR3 region has 15 residues. Looked up from germline, CDR1 is SEHNR and CDR2 is FQNEAQ (reference sequence). CDR3 protein: CASKALREIGETQYF. The CDR3 coding sequence is TGTGCCAGCAAAGCCCTGCGGGAGATAGGAGAGACCCAGTACTTC.

This clonotype has a handful of counts. The gene calls are TRBV7-6 and TRBJ2-5, with 8 bases fitting TRBD2. V lost 3 bases to trimming and J lost 2 bases; unmatched junction nucleotides: 11. Germline V gives CDR1 SGHVS, CDR2 FNYEAQ. CDR3 size: 17 residues. The CDR3 loop is CASSFGAGGTIQETQYF. CDR3 bases: TGTGCCAGCAGCTTCGGGGCGGGGGGCACCATACAAGAGACCCAGTACTTC.

The chain uses TRBV27 and TRBJ1-5, with D possibly TRBD1 on 5 matching bases. CDR1 is MNHEY, CDR2 SMNVEV, per germline (reference sequence). This CDR3 is 14 amino acids long. V shed 5 bases and J shed 0 bases, with 8 bases lying between them. This chain's CDR3 is CASSQTDSNQPQHF. The CDR3 region has the DNA TGTGCCAGCAGTCAGACAGATAGCAATCAGCCCCAGCATTTT.

The J gene is TRBJ2-5, the V gene TRBV6-1; TRBD2 agrees at 8 bases. CDR1 is MNHNS, CDR2 SASEGT, per germline. After removal of 3 bases from V and 9 bases from J, the junction contained 9 bases not matched to a gene. The CDR3 is made up of 14 amino acids. As DNA, the CDR3 is TGTGCCAGCAGTGACGGGAGGGGCCCAGCGTCCCAGTACTTC. Translation gives CASSDGRGPASQYF.

The rearrangement uses TRBV6-8 and TRBJ2-1, with 9 bases matching TRBD2. V lost 5 bases and J lost 9; bases outside the gene matches: 8. The CDR3 runs to 14 residues. The germline V gene has CDR1 MNHGY and CDR2 SAAAGT. The chain's CDR3 is CASSPGRGGGEQFF. DNA of the CDR3: TGTGCCAGCAGTCCGGGACGCGGGGGGGGTGAGCAGTTCTTC.

This clonotype was observed a few times. This sequence joins TRBV6-1 and TRBJ2-1; D possibly matches TRBD1 or TRBD2 (6 bases each). Looked up from germline, CDR1 is MNHNS and CDR2 is SASEGT. The V and J ends lost 7 bases and 4 bases respectively, with 17 bases between them. This CDR3 is 15 amino acids long. The CDR3 sequence: CASKPFGGRYNEQFF. The CDR3 DNA is TGTGCCAGCAAGCCCTTCGGGGGCCGATACAATGAGCAGTTCTTC.

The V and J genes are TRBV19 and TRBJ2-3; D is unclear. Germline V CDR1 and CDR2: LNHDA, SQIVND (reference sequence). The CDR3 has 11 amino acids. Trimming pared 5 bases from V and 7 bases from J, leaving 7 bases between. CDR3 bases: TGTGCCAGTAGTGCGCCGAATACGCAGTATTTT. Encoded protein: CASSAPNTQYF.

The chain joins TRBV7-2 to TRBJ2-2, with a weak D call TRBD2 (5 bases). Trimming cost V 5 bases and J 7 bases, with 20 bases left between them. The germline V gene encodes CDR1 SGHTA and CDR2 FQGNSA. The CDR3 has 16 amino acids. In DNA, the CDR3 is TGTGCCAGCAGCAAAGATGGCACTAGTTCAGGCGGGGAGCTGTTTTTT. Protein sequence: CASSKDGTSSGGELFF.

J is TRBJ1-1 and V is TRBV12-3 or TRBV12-4; TRBD1 might be the D (5 bases). V was cut by 3 bases and J by 6 bases, with 11 bases left in between. The CDR3 consists of 13 residues. In DNA, the CDR3 is TGTGCCAGCAGTTTTTTCGACAGTTCTGAAGCTTTCTTT. This sequence encodes CASSFFDSSEAFF.

This chain links TRBV7-2 with TRBJ1-1, with D unresolved. V was trimmed by 5 bases and J by 9 bases, leaving 19 bases between them. The CDR3 runs 14 residues. Germline CDR1 SGHTA, CDR2 FQGNSA. CDR3 region: CASSLDLTQSQAFF. The CDR3 bases are TGTGCCAGCAGCCTGGATTTGACCCAGTCTCAAGCTTTCTTT. Supplemented by reference TRBV7-2 and TRBJ1-1, the full variable domain reads GAGVSQSPSNKVTEKGKDVELRCDPISGHTALYWYRQSLGQGLEFLIYFQGNSAPDKSGLPSDRFSAERTGGSVSTLTIQRTQQEDSAVYLCASSLDLTQSQAFFGQGTRLTVV.

This clonotype has more than one count but fewer than ten. V usage is TRBV27 and J usage is TRBJ2-7; 12 bases are a match to TRBD2. The V gene's germline CDR1 is MNHEY and CDR2 SMNVEV (reference sequence). CDR3 length: 16 residues. Trimming took 7 bases from V and 3 from J; bases not matched to a gene: 10. CDR3 DNA sequence: TGTGCCAGCATCAGAAAACTAGCGGGGGGTTACTACGAGCAGTACTTC. Translated, it gives CASIRKLAGGYYEQYF.

The chain is built from TRBV5-4 and TRBJ2-5, with D perhaps TRBD2 (5 bases). From germline, CDR1 is SGHNT and CDR2 YYREEE (reference sequence). V gave up 2 bases and J gave up 3 bases, with 8 bases separating them. This CDR3 has 13 amino acids. CDR3 sequence reads: CASSFIGEETQYF. The DNA of the CDR3 is TGTGCCAGCAGCTTCATCGGGGAAGAGACCCAGTACTTC.

The chain couples TRBV20-1 to TRBJ1-3, with D hard to call. CDR1 and CDR2 from the germline V gene are DFQATT and SNEGSKA (reference sequence). Trimming pared 3 bases from V and 1 base from J, leaving 7 bases between. The CDR3 runs to 13 residues. CDR3 nucleotides: TGCAGTGCTAGTAGGGAATCTGGAAACACCATATATTTT. This encodes CSASRESGNTIYF.

This clonotype appeared a few times. The chain uses TRBV7-2 and TRBJ2-3, with 7 bases identical to TRBD2. J lost 1 base, V lost 2 bases, and 3 bases had no gene match. The CDR3 is made up of 15 amino acids. Germline assignment: CDR1 SGHTA and CDR2 FQGNSA. The CDR3 DNA reads TGTGCCAGCAGCTTAAACCGGGGGGGCACAGATACGCAGTATTTT. Protein sequence: CASSLNRGGTDTQYF.

The genes are TRBV20-1 and TRBJ1-5; the D gene is possibly TRBD1 (5 bases). V dropped 2 bases and J dropped 6 bases, with 11 bases sitting between them. This CDR3 has 13 residues. Germline V gene data show CDR1 as DFQATT and CDR2 as SNEGSKA (reference sequence). CDR3 protein: CSARRGEGQPQHF. In DNA form, the CDR3 reads TGCAGTGCTAGACGAGGGGAGGGTCAGCCCCAGCATTTT.